The 14 T cell receptor beta chains below all came from one sample that was sequenced in a study of blood T cell repertoires in COVID-19. The data were produced by immunoSEQ multiplex PCR, yet TCRdb's version contains in-frame clones alone and is incomplete. Of approximately 110,000 clones in the sample, 65% to 75% were seen once. Source material: peripheral blood. The source of these receptors is a man older than 75 with acute or convalescent COVID-19.

As regards this clone: Other DNA sequences in this sample translate to the same CDR3. The gene calls are TRBV5-1 and TRBJ2-3; 7 bases line up with TRBD2. The CDR3 totals 14 residues. CDR1 SGHRS and CDR2 YFSETQ come from the germline V gene. Trimming took 6 bases from V and 1 from J; bases not matched to a gene: 5. The CDR3 loop reads CASTQTSGTDTQYF. Written as DNA, the CDR3 is TGCGCCAGCACACAAACTAGCGGCACAGATACGCAGTATTTT.

This chain connects TRBV6-2 or TRBV6-3 to TRBJ2-3, with 11 bases fitting TRBD2. This CDR3 region has 15 residues. Germline values: CDR1 MNHEY, CDR2 SVGEGT. With V trimmed by 5 bases and J by 3 bases, 4 bases remained unmatched. The CDR3 DNA reads as TGTGCCAGCAGTCTAGCGGGAGGAAGGACAGATACGCAGTATTTT. Translating gives CASSLAGGRTDTQYF.

The V gene is TRBV7-9, the J gene TRBJ2-3; D is ambiguous. The CDR3 runs 17 residues. The germline V gene encodes CDR1 SEHNR and CDR2 FQNEAQ (reference sequence). V was shortened by 1 base and J by 0 bases, with 14 bases between the two germline ends. CDR3 loop: CASSLEPAKPSTDTQYF. The CDR3 bases are TGTGCCAGCAGCTTAGAGCCCGCAAAACCTAGCACAGATACGCAGTATTTT.

This clone was seen more than once but under ten times. This CDR3 is CASSLAAGRQTQYF. The DNA of the CDR3 is TGTGCCAGCAGCTTAGCGGCAGGGAGGCAGACCCAGTACTTC. The rearrangement links TRBV7-8 to TRBJ2-5; TRBD2 is a possible D gene (6 bases). This CDR3 comprises 14 residues. Germline V CDR1 and CDR2: SGHVS, FQNEAQ. The ends were cut back, 0 bases at V and 6 bases at J, with 11 bases in the middle.

The V and J genes are TRBV3-1 (or the pseudogene TRBV3-2) and TRBJ1-1, with 7 bases aligning to TRBD1. The CDR3 extends over 12 amino acids. Trimming removed 4 bases from V and 10 bases from J; junction bases left unmatched: 6. Germline V gene sequence: CDR1 LGHDT, CDR2 YNNKEL (reference sequence). The CDR3 loop reads CASSPTGAGAFF. The CDR3 nucleotides read TGTGCCAGCAGCCCTACAGGGGCCGGAGCTTTCTTT.

The chain links TRBV3-1 (or the pseudogene TRBV3-2) to TRBJ2-7, with 7 bases that match TRBD2. V lost 3 bases to trimming and J lost 9 bases; unmatched junction nucleotides: 8. CDR1 LGHDT and CDR2 YNNKEL come from the germline V gene (reference sequence). The CDR3 extends over 13 amino acids. The CDR3 spells CASSQIGVAGQYF. CDR3 DNA sequence: TGTGCCAGCAGCCAGATTGGTGTAGCGGGGCAGTACTTC.

The rearrangement uses TRBV5-1 and TRBJ1-6; no firm D call. Trimming took 6 bases from V and 7 from J, leaving 11 bases between them. The length of the CDR3 is 13 residues. Germline CDR1 and CDR2: SGHRS and YFSETQ. The CDR3 loop reads CASNRGENSPLHF. CDR3 DNA: TGCGCCAGCAACCGCGGCGAGAATTCACCCCTCCACTTT.

The CDR3 DNA reads as TGTGCCAGCAGCTTCCCTAGCGGGCTCACAGATACGCAGTATTTT. Its translation: CASSFPSGLTDTQYF. The chain uses TRBV7-2 and TRBJ2-3, with 8 bases fitting TRBD2. This CDR3 region has 15 residues. CDR1 is SGHTA, CDR2 FQGNSA, per germline. V lost 3 bases and J lost 2; bases outside the gene matches: 4.

The gene calls are TRBV7-3 and TRBJ1-2, with 8 bases matching TRBD1. The trim removed 4 bases at V and 7 bases at J, leaving 5 bases unmatched. This CDR3 comprises 13 residues. Germline V gives CDR1 SGHTA, CDR2 FQGTGA. For the CDR3, the DNA is TGTGCCAGCAGCTACGACAGGGGAGGTGGCTACACCTTC. It yields the protein CASSYDRGGGYTF.

The chain uses TRBV9 and TRBJ1-4; unclear D gene. Trimming stripped 0 bases from V and 4 bases from J, with 10 bases between. Germline values: CDR1 SGDLS, CDR2 YYNGEE. The CDR3 loop spans 15 amino acids. The CDR3 region is CASSVGTRSNEKLFF. DNA of the CDR3: TGTGCCAGCAGCGTAGGCACACGGAGTAATGAAAAACTGTTTTTT. The variable domain in full, with the rest retrieved from reference TRBV9 and TRBJ1-4, is DSGVTQTPKHLITATGQRVTLRCSPRSGDLSVYWYQQSLDQGLQFLIQYYNGEERAKGNILERFSAQQFPDLHSELNLSSLELGDSALYFCASSVGTRSNEKLFFGSGTQLSVL.

The chain has TRBV28 and TRBJ2-1, with 9 bases identical to TRBD1. The CDR3 covers 15 residues. Germline CDR1 and CDR2: MDHEN and SYDVKM. Trimming took 4 bases from V and 6 from J; bases not matched to a gene: 7. CDR3 sequence (DNA): TGTGCCAGCAGTTCCCCGGGACAGGGTATCAATGAGCAGTTCTTC. Protein product: CASSSPGQGINEQFF.

The gene calls are TRBV7-6 and TRBJ2-7; TRBD2 agrees at 8 bases. V was pared by 6 bases and J by 0 bases, with 7 bases of the junction left unmatched. Germline loops: CDR1 SGHVS, CDR2 FNYEAQ. This CDR3 comprises 15 residues. The CDR3 bases are TGTGCCAGCAGTCCACTAGCGGACGCCTCCTACGAGCAGTACTTC. It translates to CASSPLADASYEQYF.

J is TRBJ1-2 and V is TRBV14, with a possible D match to TRBD1 (5 bases). V was pared by 0 bases and J by 8 bases, with 13 bases between. Germline V gives CDR1 SGHDN, CDR2 FVKESK. The CDR3 spans 14 residues. CDR3 bases: TGTGCCAGCAGCCAAGATGCAGGGAAGGGCGGCTACACCTTC. Translated, it gives CASSQDAGKGGYTF.

The chain is built from TRBV7-2 and TRBJ2-1, with TRBD2 matching 7 bases. In germline, CDR1 is SGHTA, CDR2 FQGNSA. This CDR3 contains 18 residues. Unmatched junction bases numbered 13, after V lost 5 bases and J lost 0 bases. CDR3 nucleotides: TGTGCCAGCAGCCCTAGGGGTACAGCGGGGACCTCCTACAATGAGCAGTTCTTC. This codes for CASSPRGTAGTSYNEQFF.